This T cell receptor beta chain was documented in a study of control samples from healthy donors and cancer patients. This table comes from immunoSEQ multiplex PCR, and its TCRdb copy is limited to in-frame clones, with some not included. The table records around 70,000 clones, approximately 94% of them present only once. The CDR3 is made up of 12 amino acids. Trimming removed 7 bases at V and 5 bases at J, with 11 bases between. Germline V CDR1 and CDR2: SEHNR, FQNEAQ (reference sequence). The TCR comes from a woman under 40 in good health. The chain is built from TRBV7-9 and TRBJ1-1, with D tentatively TRBD1 (6 bases). Input material: blood. This chain's CDR3 is CASKLGGTEAFF. CDR3 bases: TGTGCCAGCAAACTAGGGGGAACTGAAGCTTTCTTT.